The next 29 T cell receptor beta chains were all read from a single sample in a study of OX40 agonist ivuxolimab in advanced cancers. Measured with immunoSEQ multiplex PCR; TCRdb has only the in-frame clones, and not every one. The table records about 69,000 clones, approximately 90% of them present only once. The sample was CD4+ or CD8+ T cells sorted from blood, taken in a trial of the OX40 agonist ivuxolimab. The receptor set was obtained from an adult with an advanced solid tumor such as melanoma, head and neck, liver or kidney cancer.

The V call is TRBV28, the J call TRBJ2-2, with D possibly TRBD2 on 5 matching bases. This CDR3 contains 16 residues. Trimming cost V 2 bases and J 4 bases, with 14 bases left between them. Germline V gene data show CDR1 as MDHEN and CDR2 as SYDVKM. The CDR3 DNA reads TGTGCCAGCAGTTTAGACTTGGGTCGGGGCACCGGGGAGCTGTTTTTT. Translated, it gives CASSLDLGRGTGELFF.

The chain combines TRBV5-1 with TRBJ1-2; D gene ambiguous. Germline values: CDR1 SGHRS, CDR2 YFSETQ. V was pared by 5 bases and J by 0 bases, with 5 bases between. The CDR3 runs 12 residues. The CDR3 region is CASREANYGYTF. The CDR3 DNA is TGCGCCAGCAGAGAAGCTAACTATGGCTACACCTTC. The full variable domain, rest sourced from reference TRBV5-1 and TRBJ1-2, is KAGVTQTPRYLIKTRGQQVTLSCSPISGHRSVSWYQQTPGQGLQFLFEYFSETQRNKGNFPGRFSGRQFSNSRSEMNVSTLELGDSALYLCASREANYGYTFGSGTRLTVV.

This chain connects TRBV9 to TRBJ2-2; TRBD1 matches at 7 bases. CDR1 and CDR2 from the germline V gene are SGDLS and YYNGEE. This CDR3 has 15 residues. Trimming removed 3 bases from V and 4 bases from J; junction bases left unmatched: 6. The CDR3: CASSGKGGFTGELFF. The CDR3 DNA reads as TGTGCCAGCAGCGGAAAAGGGGGCTTCACCGGGGAGCTGTTTTTT.

This clone was found once. CDR3 nucleotides: TGTGCCAGTAGTGGGCTGAGGGGGGGCGGCACAGATACGCAGTATTTT. Protein product: CASSGLRGGGTDTQYF. V gene TRBV19 combines with J gene TRBJ2-3; possibly TRBD2 for D (7 bases). The CDR3 totals 16 residues. Trimming cost V 5 bases and J 1 base, with 16 bases left between them. Germline V gene lookup returns CDR1 LNHDA and CDR2 SQIVND (reference sequence).

V and J are TRBV28 and TRBJ1-2; D is perhaps TRBD1 (5 bases). CDR1 and CDR2 (germline): MDHEN, SYDVKM. CDR3 length: 13 amino acids. Trimming removed 5 bases at V and 8 bases at J, with 15 bases between. CDR3 DNA: TGTGCCAGCAGTCTCCCTGGCGGGGCGGGCTACACCTTC. It specifies CASSLPGGAGYTF.

This clone appeared once. The chain is built from TRBV7-2 and TRBJ1-6; D uncertain. The germline gives CDR1 SGHTA, CDR2 FQGNSA. Trimming stripped 3 bases from V and 7 bases from J, with 7 bases between. The CDR3 extends over 13 amino acids. Here the CDR3 reads CASSFQSNSPLHF. The CDR3 nucleotides are TGTGCCAGCAGCTTCCAGTCGAATTCACCCCTCCACTTT.

The rearrangement joins TRBV15 to TRBJ2-7, with D unclear. Germline CDR1 and CDR2: LNHNV and YYDKDF (reference sequence). CDR3 length: 14 amino acids. V was shortened by 0 bases and J by 7 bases, with 13 bases between the two germline ends. The CDR3 here is CATSRERIGREQYF. CDR3 nucleotide sequence: TGTGCCACCAGCAGAGAAAGAATTGGTCGGGAGCAGTACTTC.

This chain links TRBV5-1 with TRBJ2-2, with 13 bases that match TRBD2. The CDR3 consists of 17 residues. V trimming: 4 bases; J trimming: 6 bases; junction bases outside the gene matches: 9. Looked up from germline, CDR1 is SGHRS and CDR2 is YFSETQ. CDR3 DNA: TGCGCCAGCAGCCAATCCGGGACTAGCGGGACGGCCGGGGAGCTGTTTTTT. It is translated as CASSQSGTSGTAGELFF.

The chain recombines TRBV19 with TRBJ2-4; TRBD1 matches 7 bases. V trimming: 0 bases; J trimming: 0 bases; junction bases outside the gene matches: 14. From germline, CDR1 is LNHDA and CDR2 SQIVND (reference sequence). This CDR3 comprises 20 residues. CDR3 DNA: TGTGCCAGTAGTATAGAGGGGACAGCCTTTGACTCTATAGCCAAAAACATTCAGTACTTC. Amino acid sequence: CASSIEGTAFDSIAKNIQYF.

The chain joins TRBV27 to TRBJ2-1; no reliable D call. CDR3 length equals 14 residues. V lost 2 bases to trimming and J lost 9 bases, with 14 bases between them. CDR1 is MNHEY and CDR2 is SMNVEV in the germline V gene (reference sequence). This CDR3 is CASSLGLPRREQFF. CDR3 in DNA: TGTGCCAGCAGTTTAGGCCTCCCCCGTCGTGAGCAGTTCTTC.

The chain links TRBV5-1 to TRBJ2-7; weak D call: TRBD1 (6 bases). The V and J ends lost 5 bases and 0 bases respectively, with 12 bases between them. Germline V CDR1 and CDR2: SGHRS, YFSETQ. This CDR3 contains 14 residues. CDR3 sequence (DNA): TGCGCCAGCAGTCCCACAGGGATCTCCTACGAGCAGTACTTC. Translation: CASSPTGISYEQYF.

The count of this clone is one. The V call is TRBV7-9, the J call TRBJ1-2, with D perhaps TRBD1 (5 bases). The germline V and J ends were trimmed by 5 bases and 8 bases, with 24 bases remaining between them. Germline loops: CDR1 SEHNR, CDR2 FQNEAQ (reference sequence). The CDR3 loop spans 16 amino acids. Here the CDR3 reads CASSPPLRAGTYGYTF. CDR3 DNA: TGTGCCAGCAGCCCACCTCTACGGGCAGGGACCTACGGCTACACCTTC.

This clone occurred once. The chain is built from TRBV15 and TRBJ2-1; D gene ambiguous. The length of the CDR3 is 10 residues. Trimming left V 8 bases short and J 7 bases short, with 6 bases between. Germline V gene data show CDR1 as LNHNV and CDR2 as YYDKDF (reference sequence). The CDR3 protein is CATGRNEQFF. The CDR3 bases are TGTGCCACCGGTAGGAATGAGCAGTTCTTC.

The chain joins TRBV27 to TRBJ2-3; the D is unclear. V was cut by 2 bases and J by 5 bases, with 17 bases left in between. In germline, CDR1 is MNHEY, CDR2 SMNVEV (reference sequence). This CDR3 has 16 amino acids. In nucleotides, the CDR3 is TGTGCCAGCAGTTTAGTGTGGCGGACCCCCGGAGATACGCAGTATTTT. Translation gives CASSLVWRTPGDTQYF.

V and J are TRBV30 and TRBJ1-2; 10 nucleotides match TRBD1. CDR3 length: 14 amino acids. Germline loops: CDR1 GTSNPN, CDR2 SVGIG (reference sequence). Trimming removed 1 base from V and 4 bases from J; junction bases left unmatched: 3. As DNA, the CDR3 is TGTGCCTGGAGTGGGGACAGGGGTTCCTATGGCTACACCTTC. This encodes CAWSGDRGSYGYTF.

V usage is TRBV11-2 and J usage is TRBJ2-5; tentative D call: TRBD1 (5 bases). The better agreement between TRBJ2-7 and the DNA end casts doubt on the J call. The CDR3 contains 12 residues. Germline V lookup: CDR1 SGHAT, CDR2 FQNNGV. The CDR3 DNA follows: TGTGCCAGCAGTCCGACAGTATACGAGCAGTACTTC. Translating gives CASSPTVYEQYF.

This clone appeared a single time. The chain combines TRBV11-2 with TRBJ2-1; TRBD2 aligns across 7 bases. CDR3 length: 14 residues. V lost 0 bases to trimming and J lost 7 bases; unmatched junction nucleotides: 3. Germline CDR1 and CDR2: SGHAT and FQNNGV. For the CDR3, the DNA is TGTGCCAGCAGCTTAGATTTCGGGGGGAATGAGCAGTTCTTC. This sequence encodes CASSLDFGGNEQFF.

The genes are TRBV5-4 and TRBJ2-5; possible D gene TRBD1, 6 bases. Looked up from germline, CDR1 is SGHNT and CDR2 is YYREEE (reference sequence). V gave up 4 bases and J gave up 5 bases, with 12 bases separating them. The CDR3 has 13 amino acids. The CDR3 sequence: CASSVGAKETQYF. Here the CDR3 DNA reads TGTGCCAGCAGCGTGGGGGCCAAGGAGACCCAGTACTTC.

The V gene is TRBV5-1, the J gene TRBJ2-1, with 8 positions matching TRBD1. Per the germline V gene, CDR1 is SGHRS and CDR2 is YFSETQ. The CDR3 consists of 15 residues. J was trimmed by 5 bases and V by 0 bases; bases with no gene match: 4. The CDR3 loop reads CASSLGDRFNNEQFF. The DNA for the CDR3 is TGCGCCAGCAGCTTGGGGGACAGGTTCAACAATGAGCAGTTCTTC.

The chain carries TRBV18 and TRBJ1-4, with TRBD1 as a possible D gene (5 bases). Germline CDR1 is KGHSH and CDR2 is LQKENI. The V and J ends lost 2 bases and 8 bases respectively, with 12 bases between them. The CDR3 is made up of 14 amino acids. The CDR3 spells CASSPATGKEKLFF. CDR3 in DNA: TGTGCCAGCTCACCAGCAACAGGAAAGGAAAAACTGTTTTTT.

The chain employs TRBV9 and TRBJ2-3; 8 positions agree with TRBD2. This CDR3 comprises 15 residues. Germline CDR1 reads SGDLS; CDR2 reads YYNGEE. V lost 0 bases and J lost 2; bases outside the gene matches: 2. CDR3 sequence (DNA): TGTGCCAGCAGCGTAGGCGGGAGGACCACAGATACGCAGTATTTT. Its translation is CASSVGGRTTDTQYF.

The chain links TRBV7-2 to TRBJ2-1; TRBD2 aligns across 13 bases. This CDR3 is built from 14 residues. Germline CDR1 reads SGHTA; CDR2 reads FQGNSA. V gave up 3 bases and J gave up 9 bases; unmatched junction bases: 2. The chain's CDR3 is CASSFGTSGVEQFF. The CDR3 DNA reads as TGTGCCAGCAGCTTTGGGACTAGCGGGGTTGAGCAGTTCTTC.

This rearrangement joins TRBV29-1 to TRBJ2-3, with D perhaps being TRBD1 or TRBD2 (5 bases each). Germline V CDR1 and CDR2: SQVTM, ANQGSEA. Deletions cut 3 bases from V and 6 bases from J, with 10 bases between. The CDR3 runs 12 residues. The CDR3 loop reads CSVERGTDTQYF. CDR3 DNA sequence: TGCAGCGTTGAGAGGGGAACGGATACGCAGTATTTT.

This clone appeared a single time. This chain joins TRBV2 and TRBJ1-1; no clear D. The ends were cut back, 2 bases at V and 4 bases at J, with 11 bases in the middle. This CDR3 spans 14 amino acids. CDR1 is SNHLY and CDR2 is FYNNEI in the germline V gene. The CDR3 nucleotides are TGTGCCAGCAGTGAAAGCCCACAAATCACTGAAGCTTTCTTT. As protein: CASSESPQITEAFF.

The chain has TRBV30 and TRBJ1-1, with 9 bases matching TRBD1. V gave up 0 bases and J gave up 1 base; unmatched junction bases: 0. The CDR3 runs to 14 residues. Germline V gene sequence: CDR1 GTSNPN, CDR2 SVGIG (reference sequence). The DNA of the CDR3 is TGTGCCTGGAGTGTACAGGGGGCGAACACTGAAGCTTTCTTT. This gives the protein CAWSVQGANTEAFF.

The rearrangement joins TRBV6-5 to TRBJ2-4, with D possibly being TRBD1 or TRBD2 (6 bases each). CDR1 and CDR2 (germline): MNHEY, SVGAGI. This CDR3 contains 13 residues. The V end lost 6 bases, the J end lost 7 bases, and 13 bases lay between the germline ends. This chain's CDR3 is CASRGQGRNIQYF. CDR3 sequence (DNA): TGTGCCAGCAGAGGGCAGGGGAGGAACATTCAGTACTTC.

The chain employs TRBV19 and TRBJ1-1; unclear D gene. The length of the CDR3 is 14 residues. Germline loops: CDR1 LNHDA, CDR2 SQIVND (reference sequence). Trimming shortened V by 6 bases and J by 0 bases, and 11 bases separated the two germline ends. CDR3 nucleotide sequence: TGTGCCAGTAGGGACGGCCCCTTGAACACTGAAGCTTTCTTT. As protein: CASRDGPLNTEAFF.

V usage is TRBV5-1 and J usage is TRBJ1-3; D is possibly TRBD1 (5 bases). In germline, CDR1 is SGHRS, CDR2 YFSETQ. The CDR3 extends over 17 amino acids. Trimming removed 4 bases at V and 2 bases at J, with 19 bases between. The CDR3 DNA follows: TGCGCCAGCAGCCCCGAGGGGCAGGGACGAACTGGAAACACCATATATTTT. This codes for CASSPEGQGRTGNTIYF.

The chain carries TRBV28 and TRBJ2-1; TRBD1 matches at 12 bases. There are 17 residues in the CDR3. The ends lost 4 bases at V and 9 bases at J; junction bases unmatched: 13. The V gene's germline CDR1 is MDHEN and CDR2 SYDVKM. The CDR3 region is CASSSGTGGRAGTEQFF. In DNA, the CDR3 is TGTGCCAGCAGTTCCGGGACAGGGGGCCGGGCGGGCACTGAGCAGTTCTTC.